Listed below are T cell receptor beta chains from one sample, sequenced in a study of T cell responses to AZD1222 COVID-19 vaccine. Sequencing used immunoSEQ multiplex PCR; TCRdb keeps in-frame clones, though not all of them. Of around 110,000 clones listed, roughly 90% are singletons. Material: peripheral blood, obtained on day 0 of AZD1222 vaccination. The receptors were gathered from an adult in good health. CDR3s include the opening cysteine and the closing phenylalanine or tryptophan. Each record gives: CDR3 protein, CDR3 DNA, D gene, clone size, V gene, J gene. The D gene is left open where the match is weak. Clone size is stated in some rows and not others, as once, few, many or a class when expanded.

CDR3: CASSLRGGDGYTF; DNA: TGTGCCAGCAGCTTGCGAGGGGGAGATGGCTACACCTTC; D: NA; size: NA; V: TRBV5-6; J: TRBJ1-2
CDR3: CASSLVLAGVEQYF; DNA: TGTGCCAGCAGCTTGGTACTAGCGGGAGTCGAGCAGTACTTC; D: TRBD2; size: NA; V: TRBV5-5; J: TRBJ2-7
CDR3: CASSLRGIQFF; DNA: TGTGCCAGCAGCTTAAGGGGCATCCAGTTCTTC; D: NA; size: NA; V: TRBV7-2; J: TRBJ2-1
CDR3: CASSFLQGSGNTIYF; DNA: TGTGCCAGCAGCTTCCTTCAGGGCTCTGGAAACACCATATATTTT; D: NA; size: NA; V: TRBV28; J: TRBJ1-3
CDR3: CASSLTAGEWYEQYF; DNA: TGTGCCAGCAGCTTAACCGCGGGAGAGTGGTACGAGCAGTACTTC; D: TRBD2; size: NA; V: TRBV5-6; J: TRBJ2-7
CDR3: CASSYSNGPGKLFF; DNA: TGTGCCAGCAGTTACTCGAACGGCCCGGGGAAACTGTTTTTT; D: NA; size: NA; V: TRBV6-6; J: TRBJ1-4
CDR3: CASRGTVNTEAFF; DNA: TGTGCCAGCAGGGGAACAGTGAACACTGAAGCTTTCTTT; D: NA; size: NA; V: TRBV3-1/TRBV3-2; J: TRBJ1-1
CDR3: CASSLNQGHYGYTF; DNA: TGTGCCAGCAGTTTGAATCAGGGTCACTATGGCTACACCTTC; D: NA; size: NA; V: TRBV5-5; J: TRBJ1-2
CDR3: CASSLGGSTDTQYF; DNA: TGTGCCAGCAGCTTGGGGGGAAGCACAGATACGCAGTATTTT; D: NA; size: once; V: TRBV5-6; J: TRBJ2-3
CDR3: CASSVRGNQPQHF; DNA: TGTGCCAGCAGCGTGAGAGGGAATCAGCCCCAGCATTTT; D: NA; size: NA; V: TRBV7-2; J: TRBJ1-5
CDR3: CAWITKPQSSNSPLHF; DNA: TGTGCCTGGATTACAAAACCTCAGAGTAGCAATTCACCCCTCCACTTT; D: NA; size: NA; V: TRBV30; J: TRBJ1-6
CDR3: CASSPRTGEGNTIYF; DNA: TGTGCCAGCAGCCCAAGGACAGGGGAGGGAAACACCATATATTTT; D: TRBD1; size: NA; V: TRBV7-9; J: TRBJ1-3
CDR3: CASSTDPPNTEAFF; DNA: TGTGCCAGTAGTACCGACCCTCCGAACACTGAAGCTTTCTTT; D: NA; size: NA; V: TRBV19; J: TRBJ1-1
CDR3: CASSDVTHGTGELFF; DNA: TGTGCCAGCAGTGACGTGACTCACGGCACCGGGGAGCTGTTTTTT; D: NA; size: few; V: TRBV6-4; J: TRBJ2-2
CDR3: CASSQAGTGNYEQYF; DNA: TGTGCCAGCAGCCAAGCAGGGACAGGGAACTACGAGCAGTACTTC; D: TRBD1; size: NA; V: TRBV4-2; J: TRBJ2-7
CDR3: CASSYGGTSGNTIYF; DNA: TGTGCCAGCAGTTACGGCGGTACATCTGGAAACACCATATATTTT; D: NA; size: NA; V: TRBV6-6; J: TRBJ1-3
CDR3: CASSQSRLVGSYNEQFF; DNA: TGTGCCAGCAGCCAATCCCGACTAGTAGGCTCCTACAATGAGCAGTTCTTC; D: NA; size: NA; V: TRBV16; J: TRBJ2-1
CDR3: CASSPSSSYEQYF; DNA: TGTGCCAGCAGCCCATCAAGCTCCTACGAGCAGTACTTC; D: NA; size: NA; V: TRBV27; J: TRBJ2-7
CDR3: CASRPGRQTYGYTF; DNA: TGTGCCAGCAGGCCGGGACGCCAAACCTATGGCTACACCTTC; D: NA; size: few; V: TRBV2; J: TRBJ1-2
CDR3: CAWSPSTGYGANVLTF; DNA: TGTGCCTGGAGTCCCTCGACAGGTTATGGGGCCAACGTCCTGACTTTC; D: NA; size: NA; V: TRBV30; J: TRBJ2-6
CDR3: CASSMDRGEKLFF; DNA: TGTGCCAGTAGTATGGACAGGGGAGAAAAACTGTTTTTT; D: TRBD1; size: NA; V: TRBV19; J: TRBJ1-4